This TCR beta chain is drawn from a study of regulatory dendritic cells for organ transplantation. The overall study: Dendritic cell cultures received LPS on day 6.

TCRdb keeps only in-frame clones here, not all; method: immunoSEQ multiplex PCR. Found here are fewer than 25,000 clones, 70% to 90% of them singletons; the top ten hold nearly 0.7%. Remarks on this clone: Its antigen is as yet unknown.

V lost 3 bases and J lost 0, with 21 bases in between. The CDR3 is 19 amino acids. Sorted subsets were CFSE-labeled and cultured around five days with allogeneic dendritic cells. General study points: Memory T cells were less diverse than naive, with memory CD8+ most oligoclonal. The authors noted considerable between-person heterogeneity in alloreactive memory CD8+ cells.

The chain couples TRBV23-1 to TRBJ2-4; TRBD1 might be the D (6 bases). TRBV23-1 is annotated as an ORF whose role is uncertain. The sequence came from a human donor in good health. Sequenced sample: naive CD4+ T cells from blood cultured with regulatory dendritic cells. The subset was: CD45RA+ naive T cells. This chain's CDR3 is CASSHPGHTTPLAKNIQYF. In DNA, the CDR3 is TGCGCCAGCAGTCACCCGGGACACACCACCCCACTAGCCAAAAACATTCAGTACTTC.